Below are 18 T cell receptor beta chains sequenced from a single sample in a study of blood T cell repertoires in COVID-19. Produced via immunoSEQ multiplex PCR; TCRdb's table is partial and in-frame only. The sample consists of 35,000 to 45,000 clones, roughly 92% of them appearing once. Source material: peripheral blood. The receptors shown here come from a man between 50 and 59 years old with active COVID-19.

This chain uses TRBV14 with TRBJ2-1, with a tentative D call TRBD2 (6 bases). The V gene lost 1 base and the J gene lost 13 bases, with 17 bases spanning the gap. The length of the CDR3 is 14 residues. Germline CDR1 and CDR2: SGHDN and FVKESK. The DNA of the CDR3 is TGTGCCAGCAGCCAAGTACGGACCTCGGAGGGACAGTTCTTC. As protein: CASSQVRTSEGQFF.

This CDR3 reads CASSLASEGLEQFF. The CDR3 DNA follows: TGCGCCAGCAGCTTGGCTTCGGAGGGGCTTGAGCAGTTCTTC. The chain links TRBV5-1 to TRBJ2-1; tentative D call: TRBD2 (6 bases). The CDR3 extends over 14 amino acids. Trimming removed 0 bases from V and 9 bases from J, with 13 bases in between. Germline V CDR1 and CDR2: SGHRS, YFSETQ.

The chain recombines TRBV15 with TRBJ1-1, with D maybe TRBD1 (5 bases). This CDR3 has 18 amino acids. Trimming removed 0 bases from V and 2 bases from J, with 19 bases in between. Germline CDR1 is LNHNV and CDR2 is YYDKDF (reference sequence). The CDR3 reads CATSREERWRGRNTEAFF. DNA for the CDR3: TGTGCCACCAGCAGAGAGGAAAGGTGGAGGGGTCGAAACACTGAAGCTTTCTTT.

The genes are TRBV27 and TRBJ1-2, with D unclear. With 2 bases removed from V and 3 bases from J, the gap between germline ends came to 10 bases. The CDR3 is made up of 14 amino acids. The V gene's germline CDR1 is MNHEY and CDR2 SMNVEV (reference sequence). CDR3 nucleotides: TGTGCCAGCAGTTTAGGGAGAGGATACTATGGCTACACCTTC. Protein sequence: CASSLGRGYYGYTF.

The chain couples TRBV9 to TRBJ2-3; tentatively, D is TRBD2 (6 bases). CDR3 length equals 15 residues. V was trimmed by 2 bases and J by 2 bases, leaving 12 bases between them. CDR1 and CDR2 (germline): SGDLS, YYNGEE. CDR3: CASSVGLLNTDTQYF. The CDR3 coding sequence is TGTGCCAGCAGCGTGGGACTTCTTAACACAGATACGCAGTATTTT. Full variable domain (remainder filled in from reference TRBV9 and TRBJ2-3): DSGVTQTPKHLITATGQRVTLRCSPRSGDLSVYWYQQSLDQGLQFLIQYYNGEERAKGNILERFSAQQFPDLHSELNLSSLELGDSALYFCASSVGLLNTDTQYFGPGTRLTVL.

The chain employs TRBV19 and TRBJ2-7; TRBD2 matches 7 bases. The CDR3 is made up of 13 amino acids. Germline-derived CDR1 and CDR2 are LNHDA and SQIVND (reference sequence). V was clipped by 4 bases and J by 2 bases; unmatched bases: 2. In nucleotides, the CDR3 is TGTGCCAGTAGTACTAGCGGAACCTACGAGCAGTACTTC. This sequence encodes CASSTSGTYEQYF.

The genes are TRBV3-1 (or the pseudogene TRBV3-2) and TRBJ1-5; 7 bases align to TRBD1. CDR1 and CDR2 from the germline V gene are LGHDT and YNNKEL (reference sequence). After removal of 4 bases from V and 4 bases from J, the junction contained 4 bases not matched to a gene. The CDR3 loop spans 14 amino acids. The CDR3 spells CASSPDRQNQPQHF. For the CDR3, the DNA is TGTGCCAGCAGCCCGGACAGGCAGAATCAGCCCCAGCATTTT.

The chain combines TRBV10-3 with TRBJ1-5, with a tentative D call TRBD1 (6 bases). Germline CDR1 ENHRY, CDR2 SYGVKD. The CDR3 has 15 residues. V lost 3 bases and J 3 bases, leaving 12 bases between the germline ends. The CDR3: CAISDRGVANQPQHF. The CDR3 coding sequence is TGTGCCATCAGTGACAGGGGAGTTGCCAATCAGCCCCAGCATTTT.

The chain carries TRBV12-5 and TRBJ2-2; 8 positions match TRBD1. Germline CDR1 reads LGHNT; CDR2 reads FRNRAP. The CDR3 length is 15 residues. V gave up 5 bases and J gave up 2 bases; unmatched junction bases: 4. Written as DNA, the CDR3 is TGTGCTAGTGGTCACCAGGGGGCTAACACCGGGGAGCTGTTTTTT. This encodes CASGHQGANTGELFF. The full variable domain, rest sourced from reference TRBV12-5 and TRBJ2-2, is DARVTQTPRHKVTEMGQEVTMRCQPILGHNTVFWYRQTMMQGLELLAYFRNRAPLDDSGMPKDRFSAEMPDATLATLKIQPSEPRDSAVYFCASGHQGANTGELFFGEGSRLTVL.

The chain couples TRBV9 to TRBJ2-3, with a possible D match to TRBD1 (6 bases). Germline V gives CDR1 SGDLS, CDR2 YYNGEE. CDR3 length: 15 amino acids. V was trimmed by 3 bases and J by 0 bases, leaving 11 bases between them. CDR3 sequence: CASSGTDPSTDTQYF. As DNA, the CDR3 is TGTGCCAGCAGCGGGACAGATCCTAGCACAGATACGCAGTATTTT.

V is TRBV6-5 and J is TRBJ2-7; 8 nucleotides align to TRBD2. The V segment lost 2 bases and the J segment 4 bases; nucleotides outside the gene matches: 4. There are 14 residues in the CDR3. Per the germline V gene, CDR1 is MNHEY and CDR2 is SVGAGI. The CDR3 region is CASSYLGGGYEQYF. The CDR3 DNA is TGTGCCAGCAGTTACCTAGGCGGGGGGTACGAGCAGTACTTC.

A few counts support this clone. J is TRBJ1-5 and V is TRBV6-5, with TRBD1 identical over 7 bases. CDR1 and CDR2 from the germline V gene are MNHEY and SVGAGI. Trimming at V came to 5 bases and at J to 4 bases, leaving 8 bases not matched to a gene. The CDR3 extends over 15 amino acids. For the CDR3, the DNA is TGTGCCAGCAGTCCATCCGACAGGGCGAATCAGCCCCAGCATTTT. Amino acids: CASSPSDRANQPQHF.

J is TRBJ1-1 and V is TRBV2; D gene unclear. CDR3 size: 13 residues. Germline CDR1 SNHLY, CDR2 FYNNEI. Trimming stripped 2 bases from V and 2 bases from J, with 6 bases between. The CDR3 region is CASSEMANTEAFF. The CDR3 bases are TGTGCCAGCAGTGAAATGGCAAACACTGAAGCTTTCTTT.

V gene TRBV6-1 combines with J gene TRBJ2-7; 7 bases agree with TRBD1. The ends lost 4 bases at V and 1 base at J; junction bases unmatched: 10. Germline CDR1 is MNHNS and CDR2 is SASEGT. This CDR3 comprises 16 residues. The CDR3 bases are TGTGCCAGCAGTGGAGGGGGCAGGGGACCTTCCTACGAGCAGTACTTC. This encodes CASSGGGRGPSYEQYF.

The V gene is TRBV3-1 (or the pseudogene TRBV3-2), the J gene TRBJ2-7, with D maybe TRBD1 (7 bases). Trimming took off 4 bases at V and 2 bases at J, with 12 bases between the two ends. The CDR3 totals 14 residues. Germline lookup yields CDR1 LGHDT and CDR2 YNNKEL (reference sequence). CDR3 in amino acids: CASSPQGGAYEQYF. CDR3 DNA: TGTGCCAGCAGCCCGCAGGGGGGAGCCTACGAGCAGTACTTC.

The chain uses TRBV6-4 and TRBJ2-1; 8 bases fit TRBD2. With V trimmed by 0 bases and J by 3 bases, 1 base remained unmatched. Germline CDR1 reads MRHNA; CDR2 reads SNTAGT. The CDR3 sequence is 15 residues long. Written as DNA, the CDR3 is TGTGCCAGCAGTGACTCAAGCGGGAGCTACAATGAGCAGTTCTTC. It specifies CASSDSSGSYNEQFF.

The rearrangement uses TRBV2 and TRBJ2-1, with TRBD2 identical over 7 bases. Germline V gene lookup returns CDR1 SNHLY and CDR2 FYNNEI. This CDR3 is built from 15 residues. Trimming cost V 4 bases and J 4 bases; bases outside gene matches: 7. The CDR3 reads CASSVSGRRYNEQFF. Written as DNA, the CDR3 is TGTGCCAGCAGTGTTTCCGGGAGGAGATACAATGAGCAGTTCTTC.

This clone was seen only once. CDR3 bases: TGTGCCAGCAGCGGGGGACTAGTTGTCGGTGAGCAGTTCTTC. Translated, it gives CASSGGLVVGEQFF. The chain carries TRBV5-6 and TRBJ2-1; 8 bases map to TRBD2. Trimming at V came to 4 bases and at J to 9 bases, leaving 9 bases not matched to a gene. The CDR3 covers 14 residues. The germline V gene encodes CDR1 SGHDT and CDR2 YYEEEE. Full variable domain (missing parts from reference TRBV5-6 and TRBJ2-1): DAGVTQSPTHLIKTRGQQVTLRCSPKSGHDTVSWYQQALGQGPQFIFQYYEEEERQRGNFPDRFSGHQFPNYSSELNVNALLLGDSALYLCASSGGLVVGEQFFGPGTRLTVL.